These 7 T cell receptor beta chains share one sample of origin, sequenced in a study of OX40 agonist ivuxolimab in advanced cancers. Generated by immunoSEQ multiplex PCR, the TCRdb table keeps only in-frame clones and is missing some. The sample yields tens of thousands of clones, roughly 90% seen once. Specimen: CD4+ or CD8+ T cells sorted from blood, collected in a trial of the OX40 agonist ivuxolimab. The receptor set was obtained from an adult with an advanced solid tumor such as melanoma, head and neck, liver or kidney cancer.

This chain uses TRBV7-8 with TRBJ1-1; perhaps TRBD1 as D (5 bases). CDR1 is SGHVS, CDR2 FQNEAQ, per germline. Trimming removed 7 bases from V and 0 bases from J, with 15 bases in between. The CDR3 has 15 residues. The CDR3 nucleotides are TGTGCCAGCACACCGGGACGGCCCATGAACACTGAAGCTTTCTTT. It translates to CASTPGRPMNTEAFF.

This rearrangement joins TRBV6-6 to TRBJ1-1; the D gene is possibly TRBD1 (5 bases). Germline CDR1 is MNHNY and CDR2 is SVGAGI (reference sequence). The V gene lost 2 bases and the J gene lost 1 base, with 11 bases spanning the gap. The CDR3 extends over 15 amino acids. The CDR3 DNA is TGTGCCAGCAGTTACGCCCCGGGGGGGAACACTGAAGCTTTCTTT. Translation: CASSYAPGGNTEAFF.

The chain is built from TRBV7-2 and TRBJ2-7; TRBD1 agrees at 7 bases. CDR3 length equals 19 residues. The germline CDR1 and CDR2 sequences are SGHTA and FQGNSA. The V and J ends lost 1 base and 0 bases, in that order; junction bases with no gene match: 15. CDR3 nucleotides: TGTGCCAGCAGCTTAGAACCCGGTATATTGGACAGGACCTCCTACGAGCAGTACTTC. The encoded protein is CASSLEPGILDRTSYEQYF.

The CDR3 region has the DNA TGTGCCAGCAGTGAATTCAGTGCGGGCACTGAAGCTTTCTTT. Its protein product is CASSEFSAGTEAFF. The chain combines TRBV2 with TRBJ1-1, with unresolved D. Germline V lookup: CDR1 SNHLY, CDR2 FYNNEI. V was clipped by 2 bases and J by 4 bases, with 11 bases between them. This CDR3 region has 14 residues.

The genes are TRBV6-5 and TRBJ1-1; possibly TRBD1 for D (5 bases). Trimming took off 0 bases at V and 6 bases at J, with 17 bases between the two ends. From germline, CDR1 is MNHEY and CDR2 SVGAGI. This CDR3 spans 16 amino acids. As DNA, the CDR3 is TGTGCCAGCAGTTACTCGCCCGGGGGTGCCGGGGCTGAAGCTTTCTTT. It codes for CASSYSPGGAGAEAFF.

V gene TRBV28 combines with J gene TRBJ2-2; TRBD1 matches at 11 bases. The length of the CDR3 is 16 residues. Germline CDR1 and CDR2: MDHEN and SYDVKM. With 4 bases clipped from V and 3 bases from J, the junction kept 4 bases outside the gene matches. The chain's CDR3 is CASSSGQGVDTGELFF. CDR3 nucleotide sequence: TGTGCCAGCAGTTCGGGACAGGGGGTGGACACCGGGGAGCTGTTTTTT.

The rearrangement links TRBV5-4 to TRBJ2-1; 7 bases line up with TRBD2. With 3 bases clipped from V and 5 bases from J, the junction kept 11 bases outside the gene matches. CDR3 length: 16 amino acids. Germline CDR1 reads SGHNT; CDR2 reads YYREEE (reference sequence). The CDR3 loop reads CASSSNRLAENNEQFF. In nucleotides, the CDR3 is TGTGCCAGCAGCTCCAACCGACTAGCAGAAAACAATGAGCAGTTCTTC. Based on the CDR3 plus reference TRBV5-4 and TRBJ2-1, the full variable domain is ETGVTQSPTHLIKTRGQQVTLRCSSQSGHNTVSWYQQALGQGPQFIFQYYREEENGRGNFPPRFSGLQFPNYSSELNVNALELDDSALYLCASSSNRLAENNEQFFGPGTRLTVL.